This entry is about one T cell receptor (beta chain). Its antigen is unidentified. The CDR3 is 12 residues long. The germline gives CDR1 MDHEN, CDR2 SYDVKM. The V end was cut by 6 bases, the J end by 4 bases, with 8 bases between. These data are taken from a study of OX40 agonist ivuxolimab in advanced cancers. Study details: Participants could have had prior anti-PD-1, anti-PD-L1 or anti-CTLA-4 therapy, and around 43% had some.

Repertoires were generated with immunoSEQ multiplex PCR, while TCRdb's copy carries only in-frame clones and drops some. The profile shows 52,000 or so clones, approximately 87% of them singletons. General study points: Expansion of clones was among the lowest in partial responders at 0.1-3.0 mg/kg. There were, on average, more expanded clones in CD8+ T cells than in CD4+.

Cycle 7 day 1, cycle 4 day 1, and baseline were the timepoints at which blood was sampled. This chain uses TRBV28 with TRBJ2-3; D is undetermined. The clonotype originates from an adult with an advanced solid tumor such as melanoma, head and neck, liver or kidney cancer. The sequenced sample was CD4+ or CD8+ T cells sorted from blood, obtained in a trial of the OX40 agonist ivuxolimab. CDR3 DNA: TGTGCCAGCAGCATGGCAGCAGATACGCAGTATTTT. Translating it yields CASSMAADTQYF.